This T cell receptor (beta chain) was sequenced during a study of T cells after yellow fever vaccination. One entry per CDR3 protein results from TCRdb running MiXCR on the 5' RACE reads. The sample shows 300,000 or so distinct CDR3 sequences, 13% of them seen only once. This clonotype was seen a few times. This CDR3 is 13 amino acids long. V was pared by 3 bases and J by 0 bases, with 3 bases between. This clonotype was obtained from a man aged 30-40 years who received the YFV17D yellow fever vaccine. The sequencing used CD4+ T cells sorted from PBMCs, collected 45 days after the yellow fever booster vaccination. The chain has TRBV12-3 or TRBV12-4 and TRBJ2-4; D ambiguous. The CDR3 DNA reads TGTGCCAGCAGTTTTTTAGCCAAAAACATTCAGTACTTC. Amino acid sequence: CASSFLAKNIQYF.